The 17 T cell receptor beta chains presented below share a single source sample, sequenced in a study of T-cell reconstitution after alpha-beta-depleted transplantation in children. Preparation of the TCRbeta library was carried out with unique molecular identifiers. Via MiXCR, TCRdb re-called the PCR reads, giving one row per CDR3 protein. The table has roughly 220,000 distinct CDR3 sequences, approximately 12% seen once. Sample: PBMCs from the stem cell graft donor, taken from the stem cell graft. The receptors shown here come from a human donor who donated a stem cell graft to a child with acute lymphoblastic leukemia.

This clonotype was observed at least ten times. This chain connects TRBV6-5 to TRBJ2-3; the D is unclear. The CDR3 runs 14 residues. CDR1 and CDR2 (germline): MNHEY, SVGAGI. Trimming took off 3 bases at V and 4 bases at J, with 11 bases between the two ends. The CDR3 here is CASSYSLSADTQYF. The CDR3 DNA reads TGTGCCAGCAGTTATTCTCTCTCTGCAGATACGCAGTATTTT.

This clonotype was detected ten times or more. The rearrangement links TRBV7-2 to TRBJ2-7; D is unresolved. The CDR3 runs to 14 residues. CDR1 is SGHTA, CDR2 FQGNSA, per germline. V was pared by 5 bases and J by 1 base, with 12 bases between. CDR3 bases: TGTGCCAGCAGCCGTTCCGGGTCGTCCTACGAGCAGTACTTC. This translates into CASSRSGSSYEQYF.

This clonotype has at least ten counts. The rearrangement uses TRBV29-1 and TRBJ2-3; 7 bases are shared with TRBD1. V lost 1 base to trimming and J lost 0 bases; unmatched junction nucleotides: 7. The V gene's germline CDR1 is SQVTM and CDR2 ANQGSEA. This CDR3 is 16 amino acids long. CDR3 bases: TGCAGCGTTGAAGGTGGGACAGTAACTAGCACAGATACGCAGTATTTT. This gives the protein CSVEGGTVTSTDTQYF.

The genes are TRBV4-2 and TRBJ2-3; D possibly matches TRBD1 or TRBD2 (6 bases each). V shed 0 bases and J shed 0 bases, with 19 bases lying between them. Germline V gene sequence: CDR1 LGHNA, CDR2 YNFKEQ. CDR3 length equals 19 residues. As DNA, the CDR3 is TGTGCCAGCAGCCAAGATTGGAGGGGGAGGCACACGAGCACAGATACGCAGTATTTT. Its protein is CASSQDWRGRHTSTDTQYF.

This clonotype was counted ten times or more. This sequence joins TRBV20-1 and TRBJ2-7, with 8 bases fitting TRBD1. The V gene end was trimmed by 2 bases and the J gene end by 6 bases; junction bases not matched to a gene: 15. CDR3 size: 16 residues. Germline-derived CDR1 and CDR2 are DFQATT and SNEGSKA (reference sequence). CDR3 sequence reads: CSARLISGTGASEQYF. CDR3 sequence (DNA): TGCAGTGCTAGACTAATTTCCGGGACAGGTGCTAGCGAGCAGTACTTC.

This clonotype was counted many times. V and J are TRBV10-3 and TRBJ1-1; 7 bases agree with TRBD1. V lost 7 bases, J lost 9 bases, and 14 bases stayed unmatched. There are 14 residues in the CDR3. Germline V gene sequence: CDR1 ENHRY, CDR2 SYGVKD. CDR3 bases: TGTGCCATCAAACAGACAGGGCGAGTCTACAAAGCTTTCTTT. As protein: CAIKQTGRVYKAFF.

Comments on this clonotype: A much larger clone lies a single base off, so this may be a read error. The chain couples TRBV5-1 to TRBJ1-4; D call uncertain. Germline loops: CDR1 SGHRS, CDR2 YFSETQ. The CDR3 covers 17 residues. CDR3 region: CASRPTNTAATKEKLFF. CDR3 bases: TGCGCCAGCCGCCCGACTAATACAGCTGCAACTAAAGAAAAACTGTTTTTT. The full variable domain, rest sourced from reference TRBV5-1 and TRBJ1-4, is KAGVTQTPRYLIKTRGQQVTLSCSPISGHRSVSWYQQTPGQGLQFLFEYFSETQRNKGNFPGRFSGRQFSNSRSEMNVSTLELGDSALYLCASRPTNTAATKEKLFFGSGTQLSVL.

This clonotype has at least ten counts. The gene calls are TRBV29-1 and TRBJ1-1; 7 bases are a match to TRBD1. Germline CDR1 SQVTM, CDR2 ANQGSEA. The CDR3 sequence is 13 residues long. Trimming cost V 5 bases and J 0 bases; bases outside gene matches: 3. DNA for the CDR3: TGCAGCGTTCACAGGGGAATGAACACTGAAGCTTTCTTT. Residues: CSVHRGMNTEAFF.

There are many counts of this clonotype. CDR3 in DNA: TGTGCCACCAGCCTTTTCTCGGGCGCAGATACGCAGTATTTT. Translation: CATSLFSGADTQYF. This chain connects TRBV15 to TRBJ2-3, with D hard to call. The CDR3 consists of 14 residues. Germline-derived CDR1 and CDR2 are LNHNV and YYDKDF (reference sequence). Trimming removed 5 bases from V and 4 bases from J, with 13 bases in between. Based on the CDR3 plus reference TRBV15 and TRBJ2-3, the full variable domain is DAMVIQNPRYQVTQFGKPVTLSCSQTLNHNVMYWYQQKSSQAPKLLFHYYDKDFNNEADTPDNFQSRRPNTSFCFLDIRSPGLGDTAMYLCATSLFSGADTQYFGPGTRLTVL.

This clonotype was detected many times. V is TRBV7-2 and J is TRBJ2-7, with TRBD1 identical over 8 bases. The CDR3 is 14 residues long. Germline V gene data show CDR1 as SGHTA and CDR2 as FQGNSA. Losses at the gene ends were 4 bases for V and 6 bases for J; bases not matched to a gene: 8. The CDR3 DNA follows: TGTGCCAGCAGCTATGCGGACAGGGCGGGCGAGCAGTACTTC. Translating it yields CASSYADRAGEQYF.

This clonotype was seen ten or more times. The rearrangement uses TRBV5-1 and TRBJ2-3; TRBD1 matches 8 bases. CDR3 length: 15 amino acids. The V gene's germline CDR1 is SGHRS and CDR2 YFSETQ. The J segment lost 2 bases and the V segment lost 1 base, leaving 3 bases of the junction unmatched. CDR3 coding DNA: TGCGCCAGCAGCTTGAGGGACAGGTCCACAGATACGCAGTATTTT. It encodes CASSLRDRSTDTQYF.

The J gene is TRBJ2-2, the V gene TRBV7-6, with 7 bases identical to TRBD2. The CDR3 length is 15 residues. V was clipped by 5 bases and J by 6 bases; unmatched bases: 9. The germline gives CDR1 SGHVS, CDR2 FNYEAQ. The CDR3 region is CASSRTSEGAGELFF. As DNA, the CDR3 is TGTGCCAGCAGCCGAACTAGCGAGGGAGCCGGGGAGCTGTTTTTT. Together with reference TRBV7-6 and TRBJ2-2, the CDR3 gives the full variable domain: GAGVSQSPRYKVTKRGQDVALRCDPISGHVSLYWYRQALGQGPEFLTYFNYEAQQDKSGLPNDRFSAERPEGSISTLTIQRTEQRDSAMYRCASSRTSEGAGELFFGEGSRLTVL.

The CDR3 nucleotides read TGTGCCAGCAGCGCCCACAGTAATTCACCCCTCCACTTT. Its protein product is CASSAHSNSPLHF. The chain recombines TRBV9 with TRBJ1-6; the D is unclear. V was shortened by 3 bases and J by 6 bases, with 7 bases between the two germline ends. Germline CDR1 and CDR2: SGDLS and YYNGEE. The CDR3 length is 13 residues. Together with reference TRBV9 and TRBJ1-6, the CDR3 gives the full variable domain: DSGVTQTPKHLITATGQRVTLRCSPRSGDLSVYWYQQSLDQGLQFLIQYYNGEERAKGNILERFSAQQFPDLHSELNLSSLELGDSALYFCASSAHSNSPLHFGNGTRLTVT.

The sample holds many counts of this clonotype. The genes are TRBV10-2 and TRBJ2-7; TRBD2 might be the D (5 bases). V dropped 0 bases and J dropped 3 bases, with 18 bases sitting between them. The CDR3 runs to 17 residues. In germline, CDR1 is WSHSY, CDR2 SAAADI. In DNA form, the CDR3 reads TGCGCCAGCAGTGAGTCGAAAGCGGCCGCACTATACTACGAGCAGTACTTC. Residues: CASSESKAAALYYEQYF.

In this sample, this clonotype turned up many times. The V call is TRBV20-1, the J call TRBJ2-3, with 10 bases fitting TRBD2. Germline V lookup: CDR1 DFQATT, CDR2 SNEGSKA (reference sequence). Trimming at V came to 6 bases and at J to 2 bases, leaving 8 bases not matched to a gene. The CDR3 has 15 residues. The CDR3 region is CSAPTLAGVTDTQYF. The CDR3 DNA is TGCAGTGCCCCTACCCTAGCGGGAGTCACAGATACGCAGTATTTT.

This clonotype was seen once. This rearrangement joins TRBV5-6 to TRBJ2-7; D is perhaps TRBD2 (5 bases). Trimming shortened V by 2 bases and J by 0 bases, and 12 bases separated the two germline ends. Germline CDR1 reads SGHDT; CDR2 reads YYEEEE. The CDR3 is 15 amino acids. The CDR3 nucleotides read TGTGCCAGCAGCTTTCGAGGGATTACCTCCTACGAGCAGTACTTC. As protein: CASSFRGITSYEQYF.

At least ten counts were recorded for this clonotype. V usage is TRBV27 and J usage is TRBJ2-7, with D possibly being TRBD2 (5 bases). Germline assignment: CDR1 MNHEY and CDR2 SMNVEV (reference sequence). The CDR3 loop spans 11 amino acids. The V end lost 8 bases, the J end lost 3 bases, and 8 bases lay between the germline ends. CDR3 amino acids: CASGRDYEQYF. The DNA for the CDR3 is TGTGCCAGCGGCCGGGACTACGAGCAGTACTTC.